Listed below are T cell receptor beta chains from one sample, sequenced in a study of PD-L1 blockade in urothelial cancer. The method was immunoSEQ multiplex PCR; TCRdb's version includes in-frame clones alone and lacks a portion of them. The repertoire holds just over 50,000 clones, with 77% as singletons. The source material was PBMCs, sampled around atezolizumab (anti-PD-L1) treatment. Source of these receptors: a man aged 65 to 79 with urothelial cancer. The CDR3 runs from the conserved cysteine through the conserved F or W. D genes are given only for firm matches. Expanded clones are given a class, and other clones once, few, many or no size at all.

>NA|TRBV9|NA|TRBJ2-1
CASSVARDNEQFF
TGTGCCAGCAGCGTAGCCAGGGACAATGAGCAGTTCTTC
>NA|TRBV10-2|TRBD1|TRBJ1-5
CASYSGQQRALSQPQHF
TGCGCCAGCTACTCGGGACAGCAGAGAGCTTTGAGTCAGCCCCAGCATTTT
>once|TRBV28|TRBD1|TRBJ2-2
CASSLGTAGELFF
TGTGCCAGCAGTTTAGGGACAGCCGGGGAGCTGTTTTTT
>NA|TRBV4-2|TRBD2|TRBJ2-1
CASSQEASGRSYNEQFF
TGTGCCAGCAGCCAAGAGGCTAGCGGGAGGTCCTACAATGAGCAGTTCTTC
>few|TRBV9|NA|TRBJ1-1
CASSVGANPMNTEAFF
TGTGCCAGCAGCGTAGGCGCCAACCCCATGAACACTGAAGCTTTCTTT
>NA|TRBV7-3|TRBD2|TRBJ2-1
CASSLLGGLAGHNEQFF
TGTGCCAGCAGCTTATTGGGTGGACTAGCGGGACACAATGAGCAGTTCTTC
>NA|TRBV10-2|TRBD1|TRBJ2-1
CASSGDRGAYNEQFF
TGCGCCAGCAGCGGCGACAGGGGCGCCTACAATGAGCAGTTCTTC
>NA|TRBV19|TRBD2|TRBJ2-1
CATKRGGSYNEQFF
TGTGCCACTAAGCGGGGAGGGTCCTACAATGAGCAGTTCTTC
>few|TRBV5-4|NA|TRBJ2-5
CASSSAGISRETQYF
TGTGCCAGCAGCTCGGCGGGAATTTCTAGAGAGACCCAGTACTTC
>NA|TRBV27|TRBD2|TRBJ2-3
CASSFTAGRSTDTQYF
TGTGCCAGCAGTTTTACAGCGGGGCGTAGCACAGATACGCAGTATTTT
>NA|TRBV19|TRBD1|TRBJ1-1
CASSSNTGGSTEAFF
TGTGCCAGTAGTTCGAACACAGGGGGGTCCACTGAAGCTTTCTTT
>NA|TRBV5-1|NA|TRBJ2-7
CASSLVGQGLEQYF
TGCGCCAGCAGCTTGGTTGGCCAGGGGCTCGAGCAGTACTTC
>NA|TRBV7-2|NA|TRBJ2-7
CASSLFAASSYEQYF
TGTGCCAGCAGCTTATTTGCAGCGAGCTCCTACGAGCAGTACTTC
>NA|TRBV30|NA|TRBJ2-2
CAWGSGGTHTGELFF
TGTGCCTGGGGGTCTGGGGGCACGCACACCGGGGAGCTGTTTTTT
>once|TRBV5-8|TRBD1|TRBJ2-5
CASSPARDRQETQYF
TGTGCCAGCAGCCCCGCGAGGGACAGACAAGAGACCCAGTACTTC
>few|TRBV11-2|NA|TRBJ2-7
CASSFSFLSGGPFGEQYF
TGTGCCAGCAGCTTTAGTTTTTTGTCGGGGGGCCCTTTTGGGGAGCAGTACTTC
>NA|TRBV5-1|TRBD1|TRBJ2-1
CASSLGTGISYKEQFF
TGCGCCAGCAGCTTAGGGACAGGCATTTCCTACAAGGAGCAGTTCTTC
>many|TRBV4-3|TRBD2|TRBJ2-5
CASSQEIAGVLAGGETQYF
TGCGCCAGCAGCCAAGAAATAGCGGGGGTTCTCGCCGGGGGAGAGACCCAGTACTTC
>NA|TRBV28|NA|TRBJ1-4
CASSPGGAGNEKLFF
TGTGCCAGCAGTCCTGGGGGGGCCGGTAATGAAAAACTGTTTTTT
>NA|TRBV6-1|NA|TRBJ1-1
CASTRIENTEAFF
TGTGCCAGCACCAGGATTGAGAACACTGAAGCTTTCTTT
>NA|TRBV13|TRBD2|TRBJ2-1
CASSPSSGSYNEQFF
TGTGCCAGCAGCCCCTCTAGCGGGAGTTACAATGAGCAGTTCTTC
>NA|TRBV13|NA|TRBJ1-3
CASSWGLTGNTIYF
TGTGCCAGCAGCTGGGGACTTACTGGAAACACCATATATTTT
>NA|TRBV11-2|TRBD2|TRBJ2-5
CASSFSAGTSGQETQYF
TGTGCCAGCAGCTTTAGTGCCGGGACTAGCGGCCAAGAGACCCAGTACTTC
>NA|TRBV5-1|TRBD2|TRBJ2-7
CASSPQRGGHDEQYF
TGCGCCAGCAGCCCTCAACGGGGGGGCCACGACGAGCAGTACTTC
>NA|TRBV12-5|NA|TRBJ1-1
CASGLVDGGRTEAFF
TGTGCTAGTGGTTTGGTAGACGGCGGGAGAACTGAAGCTTTCTTT
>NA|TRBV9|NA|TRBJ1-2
CASSVRQGYGYTF
TGTGCCAGCAGCGTCCGGCAGGGCTATGGCTACACCTTC
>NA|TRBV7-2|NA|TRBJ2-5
CASSLDLQGQYF
TGTGCCAGCAGCTTAGATCTTCAGGGACAGTACTTC
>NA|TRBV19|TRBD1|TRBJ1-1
CASSTRTGRTEAFF
TGTGCCAGTAGTACCAGGACAGGGCGGACTGAAGCTTTCTTT
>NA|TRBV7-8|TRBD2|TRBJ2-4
CASSAAGGKNIQYF
TGTGCCAGCAGCGCAGCGGGGGGCAAAAACATTCAGTACTTC
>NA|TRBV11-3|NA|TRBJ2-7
CASSSDPAYEQYF
TGTGCCAGCAGCTCAGACCCGGCCTACGAGCAGTACTTC
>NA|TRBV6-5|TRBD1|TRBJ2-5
CASSYEGQKYQETQYF
TGTGCCAGCAGTTACGAGGGACAGAAGTACCAAGAGACCCAGTACTTC
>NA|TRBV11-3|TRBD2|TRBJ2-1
CASSRAGSSYNEQFF
TGTGCCAGCAGCCGAGCGGGGAGCTCCTACAATGAGCAGTTCTTC
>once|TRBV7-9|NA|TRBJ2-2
CASSVQRGLNTGELFF
TGTGCCAGCAGCGTCCAACGGGGACTGAACACCGGGGAGCTGTTTTTT
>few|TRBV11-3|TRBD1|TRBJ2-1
CASSLGLRQGGNEQFF
TGTGCCAGCAGCTTAGGTTTGCGACAGGGGGGTAATGAGCAGTTCTTC
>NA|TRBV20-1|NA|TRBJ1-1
CSARGGTEAFF
TGCAGTGCTAGAGGAGGCACTGAAGCTTTCTTT
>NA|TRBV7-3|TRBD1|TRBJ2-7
CASSFNRGYEQYF
TGTGCCAGCAGCTTCAACAGGGGCTACGAGCAGTACTTC
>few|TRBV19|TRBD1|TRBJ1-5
CASNGQGAFIGNQPQHF
TGTGCCAGTAATGGACAGGGGGCGTTTATTGGCAATCAGCCCCAGCATTTT
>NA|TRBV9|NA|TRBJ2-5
CASSEWSGWETQYF
TGTGCCAGCAGCGAGTGGTCGGGATGGGAGACCCAGTACTTC
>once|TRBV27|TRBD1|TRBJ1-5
CASSRQGGQPQHF
TGTGCCAGCAGTCGACAGGGAGGTCAGCCCCAGCATTTT
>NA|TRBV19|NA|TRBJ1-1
CASSIEGDTEAFF
TGTGCCAGTAGTATAGAGGGCGACACTGAAGCTTTCTTT
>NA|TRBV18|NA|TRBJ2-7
CASSPLQESEQYF
TGTGCCAGCTCACCTTTACAGGAGAGCGAGCAGTACTTC
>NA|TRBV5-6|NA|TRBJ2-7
CASSPQGTTLYEQYF
TGTGCCAGCAGCCCTCAGGGCACTACCCTCTACGAGCAGTACTTC
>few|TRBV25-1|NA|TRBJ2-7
CASSTGSEVEYF
TGTGCCAGCAGTACAGGGAGTGAAGTGGAGTACTTC
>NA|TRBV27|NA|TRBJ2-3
CASSPQQGFSTDTQYF
TGTGCCAGCAGTCCCCAACAGGGATTTAGCACAGATACGCAGTATTTT
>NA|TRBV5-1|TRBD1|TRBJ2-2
CASEVGDRDTGELFF
TGCGCCAGCGAAGTAGGCGACAGGGACACCGGGGAGCTGTTTTTT
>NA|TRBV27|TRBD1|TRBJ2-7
CASSLRTGAYEQYF
TGTGCCAGCAGCTTACGGACAGGGGCCTACGAGCAGTACTTC
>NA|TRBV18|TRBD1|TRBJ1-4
CASSGQGPTNEKLFF
TGTGCCAGCTCCGGACAGGGACCAACTAATGAAAAACTGTTTTTT